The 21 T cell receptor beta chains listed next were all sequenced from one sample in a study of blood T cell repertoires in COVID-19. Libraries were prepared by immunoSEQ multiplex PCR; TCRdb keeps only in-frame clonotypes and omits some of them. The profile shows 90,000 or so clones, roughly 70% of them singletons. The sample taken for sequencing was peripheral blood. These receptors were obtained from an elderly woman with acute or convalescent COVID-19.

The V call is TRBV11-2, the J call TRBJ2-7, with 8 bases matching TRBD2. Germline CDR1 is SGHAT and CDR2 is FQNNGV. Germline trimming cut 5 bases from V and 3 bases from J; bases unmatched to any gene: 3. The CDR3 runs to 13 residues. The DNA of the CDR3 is TGTGCCAGCAGCCGCCGGGGGGGCTACGAGCAGTACTTC. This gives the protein CASSRRGGYEQYF.

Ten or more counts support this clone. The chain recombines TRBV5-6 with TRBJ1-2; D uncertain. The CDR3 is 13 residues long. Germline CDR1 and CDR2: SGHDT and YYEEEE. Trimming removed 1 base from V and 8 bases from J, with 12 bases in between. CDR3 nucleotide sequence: TGTGCCAGCAGCTTGAGGTCGGGATTGGGCTACACCTTC. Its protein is CASSLRSGLGYTF.

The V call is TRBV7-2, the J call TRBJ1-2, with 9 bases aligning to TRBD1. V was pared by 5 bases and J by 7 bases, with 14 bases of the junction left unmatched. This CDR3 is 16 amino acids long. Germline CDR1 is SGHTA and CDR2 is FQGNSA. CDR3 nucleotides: TGTGCCAGCAGCCCCGAACCTTCCGGGACAGGGCCTGGCTACACCTTC. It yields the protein CASSPEPSGTGPGYTF.

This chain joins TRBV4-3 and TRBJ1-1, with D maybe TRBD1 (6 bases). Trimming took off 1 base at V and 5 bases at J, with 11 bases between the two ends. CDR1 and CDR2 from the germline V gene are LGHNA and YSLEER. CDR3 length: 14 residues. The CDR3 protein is CASSQVTRGTEAFF. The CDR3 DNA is TGCGCCAGCAGCCAAGTAACGAGGGGGACTGAAGCTTTCTTT.

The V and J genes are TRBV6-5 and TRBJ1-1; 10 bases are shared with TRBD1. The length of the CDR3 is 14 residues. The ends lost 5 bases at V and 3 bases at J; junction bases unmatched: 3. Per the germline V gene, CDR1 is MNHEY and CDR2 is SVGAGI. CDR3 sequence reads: CASSRQGADTEAFF. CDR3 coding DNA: TGTGCCAGCAGTCGACAGGGGGCTGACACTGAAGCTTTCTTT.

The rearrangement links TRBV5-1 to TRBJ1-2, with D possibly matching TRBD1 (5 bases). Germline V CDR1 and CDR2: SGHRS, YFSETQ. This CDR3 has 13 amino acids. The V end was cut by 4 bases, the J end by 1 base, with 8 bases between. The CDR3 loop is CASSRRDNYGYTF. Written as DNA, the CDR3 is TGCGCCAGCAGCCGCAGGGATAACTATGGCTACACCTTC.

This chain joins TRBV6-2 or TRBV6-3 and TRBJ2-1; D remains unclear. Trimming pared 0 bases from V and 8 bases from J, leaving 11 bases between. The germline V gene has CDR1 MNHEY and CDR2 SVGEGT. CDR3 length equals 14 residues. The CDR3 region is CASSYSMRSDEQFF. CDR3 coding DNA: TGTGCCAGCAGTTACTCGATGAGGAGTGATGAGCAGTTCTTC.

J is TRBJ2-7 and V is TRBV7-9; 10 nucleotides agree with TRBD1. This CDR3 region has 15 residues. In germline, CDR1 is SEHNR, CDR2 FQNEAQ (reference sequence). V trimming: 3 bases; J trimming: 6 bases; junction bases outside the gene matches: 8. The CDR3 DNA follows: TGTGCCAGCAGCTTTTTAGGACAGGGGGTTGGCGAGCAGTACTTC. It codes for CASSFLGQGVGEQYF.

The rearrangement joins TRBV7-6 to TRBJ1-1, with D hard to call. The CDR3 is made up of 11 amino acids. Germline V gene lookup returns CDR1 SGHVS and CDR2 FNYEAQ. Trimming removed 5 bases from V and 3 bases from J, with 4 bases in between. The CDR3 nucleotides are TGTGCCAGCAGCCACTACACTGAAGCTTTCTTT. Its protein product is CASSHYTEAFF.

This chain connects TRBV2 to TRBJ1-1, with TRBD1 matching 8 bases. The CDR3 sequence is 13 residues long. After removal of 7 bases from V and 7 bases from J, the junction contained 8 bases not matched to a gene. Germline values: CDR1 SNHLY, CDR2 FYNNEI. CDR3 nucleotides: TGTGCCAGCACGGGACAGGAATCAGGTGAAGCTTTCTTT. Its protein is CASTGQESGEAFF. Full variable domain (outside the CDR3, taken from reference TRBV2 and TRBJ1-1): EPEVTQTPSHQVTQMGQEVILRCVPISNHLYFYWYRQILGQKVEFLVSFYNNEISEKSEIFDDQFSVERPDGSNFTLKIRSTKLEDSAMYFCASTGQESGEAFFGQGTRLTVV.

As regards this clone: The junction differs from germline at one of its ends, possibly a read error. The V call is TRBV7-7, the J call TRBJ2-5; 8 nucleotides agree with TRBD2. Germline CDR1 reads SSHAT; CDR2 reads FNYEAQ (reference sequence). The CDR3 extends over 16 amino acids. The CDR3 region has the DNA TGTGCTAGCAGCTTCAGAAGCGGGGGCATGCAAGAGACCCAGTACTTC. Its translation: CASSFRSGGMQETQYF. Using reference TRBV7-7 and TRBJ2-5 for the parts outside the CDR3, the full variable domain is GAGVSQSPRYKVTKRGQDVTLRCDPISSHATLYWYQQALGQGPEFLTYFNYEAQPDKSGLPSDRFSAERPEGSISTLTIQRTEQRDSAMYRCASSFRSGGMQETQYFGPGTRLLVL.

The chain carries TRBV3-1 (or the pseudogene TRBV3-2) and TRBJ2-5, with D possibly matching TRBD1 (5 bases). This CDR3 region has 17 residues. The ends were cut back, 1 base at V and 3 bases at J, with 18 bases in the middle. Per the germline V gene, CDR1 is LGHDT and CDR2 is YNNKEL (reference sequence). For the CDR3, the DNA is TGTGCCAGCAGCCAAGGCGGTACAGGAGCCCTTAAAGAGACCCAGTACTTC. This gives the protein CASSQGGTGALKETQYF.

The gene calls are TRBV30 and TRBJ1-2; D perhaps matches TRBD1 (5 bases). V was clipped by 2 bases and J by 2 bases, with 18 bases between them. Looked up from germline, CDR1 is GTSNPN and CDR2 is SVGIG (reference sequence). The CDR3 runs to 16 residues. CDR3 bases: TGTGCCTGGAGTCGCGGGACCGAGGCTCCGAACTATGGCTACACCTTC. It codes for CAWSRGTEAPNYGYTF.

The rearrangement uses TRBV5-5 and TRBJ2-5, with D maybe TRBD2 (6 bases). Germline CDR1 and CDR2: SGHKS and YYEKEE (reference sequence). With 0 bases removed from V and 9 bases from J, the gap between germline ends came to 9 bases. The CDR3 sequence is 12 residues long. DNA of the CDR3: TGTGCCAGCAGCTTGGTGGGGGAGGCCCAGTACTTC. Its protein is CASSLVGEAQYF.

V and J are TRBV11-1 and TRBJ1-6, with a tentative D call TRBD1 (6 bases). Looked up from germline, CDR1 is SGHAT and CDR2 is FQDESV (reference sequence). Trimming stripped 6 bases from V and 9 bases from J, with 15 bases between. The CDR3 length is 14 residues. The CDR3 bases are TGTGCCAGCAGGGTTACAGGGTCTGGTTCACCCCTCCACTTT. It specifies CASRVTGSGSPLHF.

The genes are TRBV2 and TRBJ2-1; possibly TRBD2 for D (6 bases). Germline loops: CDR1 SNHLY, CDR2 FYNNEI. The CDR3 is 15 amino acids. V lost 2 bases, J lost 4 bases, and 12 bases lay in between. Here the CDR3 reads CASSEPLGTYNEQFF. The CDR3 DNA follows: TGTGCCAGCAGTGAACCACTCGGGACTTACAATGAGCAGTTCTTC.

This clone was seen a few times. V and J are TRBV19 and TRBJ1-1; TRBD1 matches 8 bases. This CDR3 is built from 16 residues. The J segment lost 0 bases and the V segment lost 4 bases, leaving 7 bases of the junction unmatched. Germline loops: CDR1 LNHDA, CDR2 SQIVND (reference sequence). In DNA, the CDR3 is TGTGCCAGTAGTACCGCCAGACAGGGGTTGAACACTGAAGCTTTCTTT. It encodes CASSTARQGLNTEAFF.

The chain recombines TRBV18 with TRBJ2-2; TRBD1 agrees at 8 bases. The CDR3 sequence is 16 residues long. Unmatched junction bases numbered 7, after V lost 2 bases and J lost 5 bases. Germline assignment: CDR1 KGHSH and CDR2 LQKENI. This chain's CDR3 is CASSPTGQAATGELFF. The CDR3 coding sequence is TGTGCCAGCTCACCAACGGGACAGGCCGCTACCGGGGAGCTGTTTTTT. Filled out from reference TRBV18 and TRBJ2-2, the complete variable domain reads NAGVMQNPRHLVRRRGQEARLRCSPMKGHSHVYWYRQLPEEGLKFMVYLQKENIIDESGMPKERFSAEFPKEGPSILRIQQVVRGDSAAYFCASSPTGQAATGELFFGEGSRLTVL.

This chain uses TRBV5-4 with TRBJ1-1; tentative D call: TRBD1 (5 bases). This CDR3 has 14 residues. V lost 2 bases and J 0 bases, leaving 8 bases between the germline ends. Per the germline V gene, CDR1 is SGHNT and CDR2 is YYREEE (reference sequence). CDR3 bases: TGTGCCAGCAGCTTCGACAGCCTGAACACTGAAGCTTTCTTT. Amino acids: CASSFDSLNTEAFF. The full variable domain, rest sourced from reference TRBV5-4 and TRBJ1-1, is ETGVTQSPTHLIKTRGQQVTLRCSSQSGHNTVSWYQQALGQGPQFIFQYYREEENGRGNFPPRFSGLQFPNYSSELNVNALELDDSALYLCASSFDSLNTEAFFGQGTRLTVV.

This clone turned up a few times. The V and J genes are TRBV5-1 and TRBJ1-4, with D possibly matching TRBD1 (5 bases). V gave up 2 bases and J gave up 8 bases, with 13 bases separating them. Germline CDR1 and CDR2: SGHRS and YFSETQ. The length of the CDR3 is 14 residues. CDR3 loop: CASSFSAEGEKLFF. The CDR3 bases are TGCGCCAGCAGCTTTTCTGCGGAGGGGGAAAAACTGTTTTTT.

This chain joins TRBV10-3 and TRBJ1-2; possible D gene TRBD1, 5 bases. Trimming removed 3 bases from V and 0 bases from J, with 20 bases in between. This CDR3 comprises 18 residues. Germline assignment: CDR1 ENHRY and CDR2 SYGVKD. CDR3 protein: CAISDRPGWRTTNYGYTF. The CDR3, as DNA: TGTGCCATCAGTGACCGGCCGGGTTGGCGGACAACTAACTATGGCTACACCTTC.